This T cell receptor beta chain was found in a study of T cell responses to AZD1222 COVID-19 vaccine. Concerning this clone: What it binds is not known.

Study results and caveats: Rises in breadth and depth of Spike-specific TCRs came after two AZD1222 doses.

The assay was immunoSEQ multiplex PCR, and TCRdb's table has in-frame clones only and misses some. The sample consists of around 160,000 clones, 85% to 95% of them appearing once. The CDR3 contains 14 residues. The V end was cut by 6 bases, the J end by 5 bases, with 16 bases between. In germline, CDR1 is MNHEY, CDR2 SVGAGI. The TCR originated in an adult in good health. Sequencing was performed on peripheral blood, taken on day 0 of MenACWY control vaccination. This chain joins TRBV6-5 and TRBJ1-1; no firm D call. The CDR3 DNA reads TGTGCCAGCAGAAAACAGCGAACGGCGACTGAAGCTTTCTTT. Protein: CASRKQRTATEAFF.